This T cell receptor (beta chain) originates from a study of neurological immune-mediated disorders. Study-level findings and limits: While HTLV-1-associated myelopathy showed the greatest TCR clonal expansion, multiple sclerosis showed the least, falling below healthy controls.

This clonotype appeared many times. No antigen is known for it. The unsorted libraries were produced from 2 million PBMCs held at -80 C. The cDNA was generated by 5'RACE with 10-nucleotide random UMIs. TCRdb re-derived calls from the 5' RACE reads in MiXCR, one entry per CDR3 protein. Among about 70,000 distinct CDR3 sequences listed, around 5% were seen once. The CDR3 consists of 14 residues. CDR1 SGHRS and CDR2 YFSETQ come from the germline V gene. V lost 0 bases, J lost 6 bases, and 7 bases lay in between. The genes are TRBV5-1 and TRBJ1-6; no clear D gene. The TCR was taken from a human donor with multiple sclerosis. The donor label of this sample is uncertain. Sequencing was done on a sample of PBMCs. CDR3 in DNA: TGCGCCAGCAGCTTGGGGAAGCCTAATTCACCCCTCCACTTT. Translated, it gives CASSLGKPNSPLHF.